This TCR beta chain was captured in a study of vaccination effects on CD4 cells after COVID-19. Study overall: Participants completed two doses of the BNT162b2 or mRNA-1273 vaccine.

Here immunoSEQ multiplex PCR was the method, and the copy in TCRdb shows in-frame clones only, minus some. The sample shows 20,000 to 25,000 clones, 73% of them seen only once. ViraFEST assay sequencing came after antigen-specific CD4+ T cells were expanded with viral peptide pools. CD4+ T cell isolation took place after less than 13 days of culture. The vaccine recipients had no prior SARS-CoV-2 infection, with negative nucleocapsid antibodies. Fresh IL-2-containing medium replaced half the medium on days 3 and 7. Study conclusions and caveats: Both infection-induced and vaccine-induced clones contracted markedly at late post-vaccination timepoints.

Worth noting for this clone: Its antigen is still unknown.

Germline V lookup: CDR1 SGHNT, CDR2 YYREEE (reference sequence). The V and J ends lost 0 bases and 1 base respectively, with 16 bases between them. There are 17 residues in the CDR3. The chain recombines TRBV5-4 with TRBJ1-2, with D possibly TRBD1 on 5 matching bases. The receptor comes from a human donor who received a COVID-19 vaccine. This material consisted of CD4+ T cells from PBMCs cultured with HCoV-NL63 spike peptides, taken before COVID-19 vaccination. Here the CDR3 reads CASSLGGAISINYGYTF. CDR3 nucleotide sequence: TGTGCCAGCAGCTTGGGAGGGGCAATTTCCATTAACTATGGCTACACCTTC.